This TCR beta chain emerged from a study of control samples from healthy donors and cancer patients. The method was immunoSEQ multiplex PCR; TCRdb's version includes in-frame clones alone and lacks a portion of them. The sample holds under 200,000 clones; about 94% are singletons and the top ten take 8.5%. CDR3 length: 17 amino acids. The V end was cut by 2 bases, the J end by 3 bases, with 17 bases between. The germline gives CDR1 MNHEY, CDR2 SVGEGT. The chain combines TRBV6-2 or TRBV6-3 with TRBJ1-5, with D maybe TRBD1 (6 bases). This sequence originates from a woman aged 40 to 50 in good health. Sequences were obtained from blood. CDR3 region: CASSYLSKTGANQPQHF. CDR3 DNA: TGTGCCAGCAGTTACCTTTCGAAGACAGGAGCCAATCAGCCCCAGCATTTT.